A selection of T cell receptor beta chains follows, all from one sample in a study of breast tumors, draining lymph nodes, adjacent tissues. One entry per CDR3 protein, called by TCRdb with MiXCR from the multiplex PCR reads. The sample lists about 230,000 distinct CDR3 sequences; 32% were seen once. The sample was axillary lymph node tissue. The receptors were sampled from a female donor with breast cancer. Some clones in this sample may be carry-over from other donors' samples. The conserved cysteine and the conserved F or W are not part of the CDR3 here.

>TRBJ2-1|TRBV16
ASSQFLSGSKTYNEQF
>TRBJ1-4|TRBV7-9
ASTLGGTTNEKLF
>TRBJ1-5|TRBV4-3
ASSLDRNQPQH
>TRBJ2-7|TRBV19
ASSIRRGRTEQY
>TRBJ1-4|TRBV7-9
ASSLRGEKLF
>TRBJ2-3|TRBV7-2
ASSLEGVDTQY
>TRBJ1-6|TRBV29-1
SQPTVVNSPLH
>TRBJ2-5|TRBV5-1
ASSWGTGGEGAQY
>TRBJ1-4|TRBV9
ASSTTNNEKLF
>TRBJ2-3|TRBV6-5
ASSHSAGTDTQY
>TRBJ2-7|TRBV15
ATSRNIGTYEQY
>TRBJ1-5|TRBV12-3/TRBV12-4
ASSLDRGDQPQH
>TRBJ1-6|TRBV5-8
ASSLGDNVSPLH
>TRBJ1-5|TRBV6-5
ASSYSGFGQPQH
>TRBJ1-1|TRBV12-3/TRBV12-4
ASPPSEMNTEAF